This T cell receptor (beta chain) was sequenced during a study of T-cell reconstitution after alpha-beta-depleted transplantation in children. Study conclusions and caveats: Reportedly, only several hundred clones from non-depleted graft cells drove alpha-beta T-cell counts at about two months.

This clonotype has a handful of counts. Its antigen is still unknown. Using unique molecular identifiers, the investigators prepared the TCRbeta library. TCRdb recomputed calls from the PCR reads with MiXCR, one row per CDR3 protein. Altogether 350,000 to 500,000 distinct CDR3 sequences are present, about 40% being singletons, with the ten largest covering 27%. CDR3 length: 14 residues. Germline V CDR1 and CDR2: SGHRS, YFSETQ. J was trimmed by 4 bases and V by 7 bases; bases with no gene match: 7. This chain connects TRBV5-1 to TRBJ2-5; the match to TRBD2 covers 10 bases. This clonotype was sampled from a girl aged 2-10 years with aplastic anemia, due to receive a stem cell transplant. Here the sequenced sample was PBMCs, taken before TCRalphabeta/CD19-depleted stem cell transplant. The CDR3 loop is CASPKSGRGETQYF. The CDR3 bases are TGCGCCAGCCCCAAAAGCGGGAGGGGAGAGACCCAGTACTTC.